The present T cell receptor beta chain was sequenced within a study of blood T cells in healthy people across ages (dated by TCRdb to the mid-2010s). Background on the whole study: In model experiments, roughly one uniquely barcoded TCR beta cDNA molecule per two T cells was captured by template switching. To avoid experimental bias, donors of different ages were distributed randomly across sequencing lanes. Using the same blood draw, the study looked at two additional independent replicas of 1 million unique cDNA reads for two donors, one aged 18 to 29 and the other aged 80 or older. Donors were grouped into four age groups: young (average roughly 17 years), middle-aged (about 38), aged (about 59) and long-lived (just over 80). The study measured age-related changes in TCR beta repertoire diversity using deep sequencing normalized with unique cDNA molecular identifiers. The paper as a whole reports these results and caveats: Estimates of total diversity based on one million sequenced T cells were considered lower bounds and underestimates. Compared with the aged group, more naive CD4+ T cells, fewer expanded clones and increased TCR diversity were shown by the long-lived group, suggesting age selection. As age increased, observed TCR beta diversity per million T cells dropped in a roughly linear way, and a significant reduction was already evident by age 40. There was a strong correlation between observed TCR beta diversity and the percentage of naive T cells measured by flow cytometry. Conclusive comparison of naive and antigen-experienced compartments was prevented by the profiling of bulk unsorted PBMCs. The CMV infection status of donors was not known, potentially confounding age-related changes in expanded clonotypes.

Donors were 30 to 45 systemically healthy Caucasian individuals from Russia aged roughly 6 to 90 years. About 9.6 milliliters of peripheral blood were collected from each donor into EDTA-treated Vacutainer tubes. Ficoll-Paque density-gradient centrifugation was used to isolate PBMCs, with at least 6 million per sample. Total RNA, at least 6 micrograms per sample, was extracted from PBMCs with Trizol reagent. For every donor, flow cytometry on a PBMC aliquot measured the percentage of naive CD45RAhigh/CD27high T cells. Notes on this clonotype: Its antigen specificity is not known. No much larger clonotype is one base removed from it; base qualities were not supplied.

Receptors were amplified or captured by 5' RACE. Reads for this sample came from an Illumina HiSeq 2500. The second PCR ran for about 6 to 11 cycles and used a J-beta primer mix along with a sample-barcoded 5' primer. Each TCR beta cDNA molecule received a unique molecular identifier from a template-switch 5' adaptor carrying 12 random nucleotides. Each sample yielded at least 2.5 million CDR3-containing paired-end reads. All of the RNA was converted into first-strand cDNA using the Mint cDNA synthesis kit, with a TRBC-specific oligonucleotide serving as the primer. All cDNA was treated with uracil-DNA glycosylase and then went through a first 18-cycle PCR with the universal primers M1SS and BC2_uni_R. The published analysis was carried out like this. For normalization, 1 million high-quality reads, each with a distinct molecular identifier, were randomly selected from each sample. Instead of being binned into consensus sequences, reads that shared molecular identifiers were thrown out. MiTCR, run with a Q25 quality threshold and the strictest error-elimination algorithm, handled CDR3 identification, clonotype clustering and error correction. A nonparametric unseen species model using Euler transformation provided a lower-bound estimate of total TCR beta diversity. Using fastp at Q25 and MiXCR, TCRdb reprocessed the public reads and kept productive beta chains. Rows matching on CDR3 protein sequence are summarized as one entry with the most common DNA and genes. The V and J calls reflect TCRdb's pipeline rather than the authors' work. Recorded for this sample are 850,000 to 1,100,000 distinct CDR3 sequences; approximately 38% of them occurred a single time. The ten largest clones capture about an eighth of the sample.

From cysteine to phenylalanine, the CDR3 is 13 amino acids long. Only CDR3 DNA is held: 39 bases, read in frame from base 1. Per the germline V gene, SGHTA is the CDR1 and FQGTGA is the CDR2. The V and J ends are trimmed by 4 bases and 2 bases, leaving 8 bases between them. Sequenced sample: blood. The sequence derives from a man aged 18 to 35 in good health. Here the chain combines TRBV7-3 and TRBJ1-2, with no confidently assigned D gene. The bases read TGTGCCAGCAGCTACCAGAAGAACTATGGCTACACCTTC. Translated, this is CASSYQKNYGYTF.